Reported below is one TCR beta chain. The antigen is not known. This specimen comes from a study of T-cell memory formation after mild COVID-19. Study-wide context: TCR clusters showed largely donor specificity. Broader study findings: The appearance of some responding clones in pre-infection memory suggested that cross-reactive memory joined. The main location of contracting CD4+ clones was CM and EM, and that of contracting CD8+ clones was EMRA.

5'RACE, which relied on constant-segment primers, yielded TCR alpha and TCR beta cDNA libraries carrying sample barcodes and UMIs. TCRdb re-called the 5' RACE reads with MiXCR, one entry per CDR3 protein. The sample lists roughly 300,000 distinct CDR3 sequences; approximately 8% were seen once. The germline gives CDR1 DFQATT, CDR2 SNEGSKA (reference sequence). The length of the CDR3 is 11 residues. V was trimmed by 3 bases and J by 4 bases, leaving 5 bases between them. Sequenced material: PBMCs or a T cell subset sorted from them (not recorded which). The TCR sequence derives from a man aged 18 to 30 who had mild COVID-19 (a few samples of this study predate the infection). Cell type and time point are not known. The rearrangement links TRBV20-1 to TRBJ2-3; D not certain. CDR3 DNA: TGCAGTGCTAGTAGGCCAGATACGCAGTATTTT. Translation gives CSASRPDTQYF.